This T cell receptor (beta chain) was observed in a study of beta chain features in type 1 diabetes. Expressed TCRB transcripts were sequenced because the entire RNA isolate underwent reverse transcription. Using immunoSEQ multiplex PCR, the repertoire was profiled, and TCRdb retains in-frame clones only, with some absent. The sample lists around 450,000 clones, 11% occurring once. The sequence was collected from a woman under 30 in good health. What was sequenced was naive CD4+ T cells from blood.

The CDR3 region is CASRRVGEKLFF. The CDR3 coding sequence is TGCGCCAGTCGCCGGGTGGGGGAAAAACTGTTTTTT. The genes are TRBV4-1 and TRBJ1-4; D gene unclear. This CDR3 spans 12 amino acids. Germline V gene sequence: CDR1 MGHRA, CDR2 YSYEKL. V was shortened by 9 bases and J by 8 bases, with 13 bases between the two germline ends.